Sequencing of this T cell receptor beta chain was carried out in a study of T cells after yellow fever vaccination. Via MiXCR, TCRdb re-called the 5' RACE reads, giving one row per CDR3 protein. The sample has roughly 400,000 distinct CDR3 sequences; about 17% are singletons. Broader study findings: FACS-sorted repertoires could contain abundant clonotypes contaminating from the bulk population.

This clonotype was observed a few times. Its antigen remains unidentified. Germline V gene data show CDR1 as SGHRS and CDR2 as YFSETQ. Trimming removed 0 bases from V and 2 bases from J, with 13 bases in between. This CDR3 region has 16 residues. Sequencing was performed on PBMCs, taken before the yellow fever booster vaccination. The clonotype was recovered from a man between 18 and 29 years old who received the YFV17D yellow fever vaccine. V and J are TRBV5-1 and TRBJ2-3, with D possibly being TRBD1 or TRBD2 (5 bases each). The DNA for the CDR3 is TGCGCCAGCAGCTTGGCTGGGGGAGAATTCACAGATACGCAGTATTTT. Translated, it gives CASSLAGGEFTDTQYF.